The 6 T cell receptor beta chains listed next were all sequenced from one sample in a study of cytomegalovirus exposure and HLA in healthy donors. Primers: 60 Vbeta forward and 13 Jbeta reverse. The protocol was immunoSEQ multiplex PCR, while the TCRdb copy is restricted to in-frame clones and leaves out a portion. The data hold about 120,000 clones, with 75% to 80% observed a single time. Sequencing used PBMCs. The receptor source for this set is a woman aged 25 to 45 in good health and CMV-seropositive.

The chain is built from TRBV4-3 and TRBJ1-2; 7 nucleotides match TRBD1. This CDR3 spans 15 amino acids. V was clipped by 0 bases and J by 6 bases; unmatched bases: 7. Germline V gene data show CDR1 as LGHNA and CDR2 as YSLEER. The chain's CDR3 is CASSQEGNRGDGYTF. The CDR3 DNA sequence: TGCGCCAGCAGCCAAGAAGGAAACAGGGGAGATGGCTACACCTTC.

V gene TRBV5-1 combines with J gene TRBJ2-3; 12 nucleotides align to TRBD1. The CDR3 consists of 17 residues. Germline lookup yields CDR1 SGHRS and CDR2 YFSETQ. Unmatched junction bases numbered 14, after V lost 3 bases and J lost 9 bases. CDR3 residues: CASSSLGGTGGAGTQYF. The CDR3 DNA reads TGCGCCAGCAGCTCGCTAGGGGGGACAGGGGGCGCGGGGACGCAGTATTTT.

This rearrangement joins TRBV18 to TRBJ2-2; D is undetermined. The CDR3 runs to 15 residues. Germline-derived CDR1 and CDR2 are KGHSH and LQKENI. The V gene lost 1 base and the J gene lost 2 bases, with 8 bases spanning the gap. DNA for the CDR3: TGTGCCAGCTCACCACGCGCTCAAAACACCGGGGAGCTGTTTTTT. Translation gives CASSPRAQNTGELFF.

In its sample, this clone was seen once. The chain couples TRBV27 to TRBJ2-5; TRBD2 agrees at 7 bases. CDR3 size: 13 residues. V gave up 3 bases and J gave up 5 bases; unmatched junction bases: 3. Germline V lookup: CDR1 MNHEY, CDR2 SMNVEV (reference sequence). This chain's CDR3 is CASSFGAGETQYF. The CDR3 DNA follows: TGTGCCAGCAGTTTCGGAGCGGGGGAGACCCAGTACTTC.

The chain links TRBV5-6 to TRBJ1-5, with TRBD1 identical over 11 bases. The ends lost 3 bases at V and 1 base at J; junction bases unmatched: 3. Germline CDR1 and CDR2: SGHDT and YYEEEE. The length of the CDR3 is 16 residues. The CDR3 here is CASSWGQGGSNQPQHF. The CDR3 nucleotides are TGTGCCAGCAGCTGGGGACAGGGGGGGAGCAATCAGCCCCAGCATTTT.

The chain carries TRBV19 and TRBJ2-7, with TRBD2 identical over 10 bases. V trimming: 7 bases; J trimming: 4 bases; junction bases outside the gene matches: 13. Germline-derived CDR1 and CDR2 are LNHDA and SQIVND (reference sequence). This CDR3 is built from 16 residues. The CDR3 bases are TGTGCCAGTATGGGCCCGGCTAGCGGGGGCCTTTACGAGCAGTACTTC. Amino acids: CASMGPASGGLYEQYF. Together with reference TRBV19 and TRBJ2-7, the CDR3 gives the full variable domain: DGGITQSPKYLFRKEGQNVTLSCEQNLNHDAMYWYRQDPGQGLRLIYYSQIVNDFQKGDIAEGYSVSREKKESFPLTVTSAQKNPTAFYLCASMGPASGGLYEQYFGPGTRLTVT.